A single sample gave rise to the 3 T cell receptor beta chains below, sequenced in a study of blood T cell repertoires in COVID-19. Profiling relied on immunoSEQ multiplex PCR, and the TCRdb table lists in-frame clones only, not all of them. The sample consists of 65,000 to 95,000 clones, 70% to 80% of them appearing once. What was sequenced was peripheral blood. All receptors come from a man aged 45 to 65 with active or convalescent COVID-19.

The chain is built from TRBV6-1 and TRBJ2-3; maybe TRBD1 (5 bases). Germline V gene lookup returns CDR1 MNHNS and CDR2 SASEGT. The ends were cut back, 2 bases at V and 1 base at J, with 10 bases in the middle. The CDR3 runs to 15 residues. The CDR3 bases are TGTGCCAGCAGTGAACAGGGATTGGGCACAGATACGCAGTATTTT. Translating it yields CASSEQGLGTDTQYF.

CDR3 DNA: TGTGCCAGCAGGCACCGGGAGAACACTGAAGCTTTCTTT. Its translation: CASRHRENTEAFF. The chain couples TRBV6-5 to TRBJ1-1; D is ambiguous. The V end lost 6 bases, the J end lost 1 base, and 9 bases lay between the germline ends. The CDR3 covers 13 residues. CDR1 MNHEY and CDR2 SVGAGI come from the germline V gene.

The chain joins TRBV6-4 to TRBJ2-3; 9 positions match TRBD2. After removal of 7 bases from V and 1 base from J, the junction contained 3 bases not matched to a gene. The germline V gene has CDR1 MRHNA and CDR2 SNTAGT. This CDR3 is built from 14 residues. For the CDR3, the DNA is TGTGCCAGCAAGCCTAGCGGGGGCACAGATACGCAGTATTTT. It encodes CASKPSGGTDTQYF.